This T cell receptor (beta chain) derives from a study of shared clonotypes between healthy human individuals. As for the study in general: A couple of women and three men aged 18 to 49 served as donors. Study results and caveats: A limitation of the genetic and exposure-history diversity represented arose from few donors.

This clone was detected a few times. The antigen remains undetermined. The length of the CDR3 is 16 residues. Trimming removed 7 bases from V and 1 base from J, with 19 bases in between. The germline V gene encodes CDR1 MRHNA and CDR2 SNTAGT. The quantity of DNA used in unsorted PBMC replicate PCRs was 300 ng, corresponding to tens of thousands of T cell genomes. The table came from immunoSEQ multiplex PCR; TCRdb's copy has only in-frame clones and leaves some out. The top ten hold about 13% of the sample, which has about 470,000 clones, 70% to 80% seen once. The donor cohort consisted entirely of Caucasian adults residing in Nashville, Tennessee.

The chain has TRBV6-4 and TRBJ1-1, with D unresolved. Sequences were obtained from PBMCs. This TCR came from a woman aged 40 to 55 in good health. Some clones in this sample may be carry-over from other donors' samples. The CDR3 sequence is CASITWVPRRNTEAFF. CDR3 sequence (DNA): TGTGCCAGCATTACTTGGGTACCCAGGCGGAACACTGAAGCTTTCTTT.